The sample holds a few counts of the clone carrying this T cell receptor beta chain. Its target is not known. These data come from a study of blood T cells in healthy people across ages. Findings of the study overall: PBMCs left unsorted prevented a conclusive naive versus antigen-experienced comparison. Expanded clonotype changes were possibly confounded by unknown donor CMV status.

Germline CDR1 MNHEY, CDR2 SVGAGI. V lost 7 bases, J lost 10 bases, and 9 bases stayed unmatched. The CDR3 sequence is 13 residues long. It was with a sample-barcoded 5' primer and a J-beta primer mix that a second PCR of roughly 7 to 12 cycles was run. Each of the cDNA molecules was tagged by a template-switch adaptor with 12 random nucleotides. TCRdb analysed the 5' RACE reads with MiXCR anew, one entry per CDR3 protein. The table has roughly 1,700,000 distinct CDR3 sequences, under 30% seen once. The receptor comes from a woman aged 30 to 39 in good health. The chain joins TRBV6-5 to TRBJ2-1, with 8 bases aligning to TRBD2. The sequenced sample consisted of blood. CDR3 DNA: TGTGCCAGCAAGCGGGAGTACGACTACGAGCAGTTCTTC. As protein: CASKREYDYEQFF.